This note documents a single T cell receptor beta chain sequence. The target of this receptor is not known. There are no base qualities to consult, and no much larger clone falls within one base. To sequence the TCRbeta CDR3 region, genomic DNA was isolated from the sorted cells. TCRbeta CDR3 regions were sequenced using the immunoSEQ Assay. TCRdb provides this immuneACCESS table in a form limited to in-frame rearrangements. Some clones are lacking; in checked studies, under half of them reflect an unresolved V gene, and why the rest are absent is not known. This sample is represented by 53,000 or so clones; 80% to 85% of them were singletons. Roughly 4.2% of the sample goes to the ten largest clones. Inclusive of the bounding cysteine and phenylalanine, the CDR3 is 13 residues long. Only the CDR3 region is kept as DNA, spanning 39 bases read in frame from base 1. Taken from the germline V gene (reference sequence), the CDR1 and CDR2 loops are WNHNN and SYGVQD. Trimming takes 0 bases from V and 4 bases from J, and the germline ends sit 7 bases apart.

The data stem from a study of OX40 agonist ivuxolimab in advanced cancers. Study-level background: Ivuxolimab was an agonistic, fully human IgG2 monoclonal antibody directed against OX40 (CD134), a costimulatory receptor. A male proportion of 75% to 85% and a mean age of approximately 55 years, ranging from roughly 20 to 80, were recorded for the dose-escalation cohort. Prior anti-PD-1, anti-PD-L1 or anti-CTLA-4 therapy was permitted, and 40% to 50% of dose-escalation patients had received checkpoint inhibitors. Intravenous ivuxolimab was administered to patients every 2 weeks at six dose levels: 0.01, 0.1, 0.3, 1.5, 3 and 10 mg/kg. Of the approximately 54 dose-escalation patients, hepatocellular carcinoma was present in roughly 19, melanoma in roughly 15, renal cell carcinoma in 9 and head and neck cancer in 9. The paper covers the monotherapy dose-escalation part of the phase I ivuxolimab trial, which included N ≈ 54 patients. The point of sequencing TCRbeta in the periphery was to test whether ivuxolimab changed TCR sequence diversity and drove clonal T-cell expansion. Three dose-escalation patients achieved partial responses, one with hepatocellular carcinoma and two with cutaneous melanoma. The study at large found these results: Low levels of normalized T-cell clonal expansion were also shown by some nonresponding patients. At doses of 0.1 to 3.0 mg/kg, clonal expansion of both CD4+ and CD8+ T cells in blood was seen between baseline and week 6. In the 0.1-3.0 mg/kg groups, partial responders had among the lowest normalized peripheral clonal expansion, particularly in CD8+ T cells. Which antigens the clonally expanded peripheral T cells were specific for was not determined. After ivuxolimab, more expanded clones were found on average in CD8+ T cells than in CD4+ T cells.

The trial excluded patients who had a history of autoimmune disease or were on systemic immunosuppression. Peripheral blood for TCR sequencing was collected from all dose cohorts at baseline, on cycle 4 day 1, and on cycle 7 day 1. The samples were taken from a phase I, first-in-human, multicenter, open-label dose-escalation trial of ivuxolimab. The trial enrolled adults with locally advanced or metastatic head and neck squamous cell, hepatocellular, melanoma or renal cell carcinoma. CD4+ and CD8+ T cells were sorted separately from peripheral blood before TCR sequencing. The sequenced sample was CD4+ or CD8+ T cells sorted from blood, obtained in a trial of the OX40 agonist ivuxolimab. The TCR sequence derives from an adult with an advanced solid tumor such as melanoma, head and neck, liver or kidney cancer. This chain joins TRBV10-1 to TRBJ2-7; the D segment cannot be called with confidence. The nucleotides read TGCGCCAGCAGTGAGTCGATGAAATACGAGCAGTACTTC. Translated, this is CASSESMKYEQYF.